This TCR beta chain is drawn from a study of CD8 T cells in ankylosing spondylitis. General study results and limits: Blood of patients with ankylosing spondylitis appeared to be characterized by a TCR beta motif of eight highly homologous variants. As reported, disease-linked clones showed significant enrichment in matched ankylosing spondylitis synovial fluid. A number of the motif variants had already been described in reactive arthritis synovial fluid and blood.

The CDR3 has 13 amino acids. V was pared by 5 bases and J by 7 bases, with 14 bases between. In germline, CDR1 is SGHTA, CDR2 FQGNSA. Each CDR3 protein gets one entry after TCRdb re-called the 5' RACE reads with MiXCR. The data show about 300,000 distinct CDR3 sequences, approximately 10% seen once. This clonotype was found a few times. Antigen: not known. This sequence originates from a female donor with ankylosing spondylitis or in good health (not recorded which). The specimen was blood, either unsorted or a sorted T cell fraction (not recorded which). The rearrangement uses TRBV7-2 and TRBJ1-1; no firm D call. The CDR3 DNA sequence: TGTGCCAGCAGCCGGGATTTGTCCCTTGAAGCTTTCTTT. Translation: CASSRDLSLEAFF.